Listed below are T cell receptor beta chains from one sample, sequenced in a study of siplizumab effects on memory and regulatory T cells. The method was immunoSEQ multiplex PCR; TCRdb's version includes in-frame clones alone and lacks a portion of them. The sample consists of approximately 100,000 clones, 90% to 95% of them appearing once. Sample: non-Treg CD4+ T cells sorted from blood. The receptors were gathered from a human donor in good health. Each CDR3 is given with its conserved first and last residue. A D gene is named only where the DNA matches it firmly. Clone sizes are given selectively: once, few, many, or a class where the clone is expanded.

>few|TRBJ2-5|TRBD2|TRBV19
TGTGCCAGCTCGGGAGGGGTTTCGGAGACCCAGTACTTC
CASSGGVSETQYF
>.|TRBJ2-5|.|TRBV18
TGTGCCAGCTCACCGCTATTAGGGCAAGAGACCCAGTACTTC
CASSPLLGQETQYF
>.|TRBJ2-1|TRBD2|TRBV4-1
TGCGCCAGCAGCCAAGATCCTAGCGGGAGCCGCAATGAGCAGTTCTTC
CASSQDPSGSRNEQFF
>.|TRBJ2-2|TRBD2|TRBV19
TGTGCCAGCCGAAACGCTCGACTAGCGGGAGGAGGAACCGGGGAGCTGTTTTTT
CASRNARLAGGGTGELFF
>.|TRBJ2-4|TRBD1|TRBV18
TGTGCCAGCTCAGCGCACAGGGGTAACATTCAGTACTTC
CASSAHRGNIQYF
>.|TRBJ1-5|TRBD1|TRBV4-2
TGTGCCAGCAGCCAAGGGGGGACAGATTTTTATAGCAATCAGCCCCAGCATTTT
CASSQGGTDFYSNQPQHF
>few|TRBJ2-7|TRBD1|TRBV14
TGTGCCAGCAGCCAACCCAGGGGGCGGTACGAGCAGTACTTC
CASSQPRGRYEQYF
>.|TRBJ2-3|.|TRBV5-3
TGTGCCAGAAGCTTGTCCGCATTCACAGATACGCAGTATTTT
CARSLSAFTDTQYF
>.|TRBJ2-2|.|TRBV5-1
TGCGCCAGCAGCTTGGCCGTGGCGGGAACCGGGGAGCTGTTTTTT
CASSLAVAGTGELFF
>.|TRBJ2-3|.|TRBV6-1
TGTGCCAGCAGTGAATTGGGGGCGCGAACAGATACGCAGTATTTT
CASSELGARTDTQYF
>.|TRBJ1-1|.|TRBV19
TGTGCCAGTAGTACCTCCCGGGGAATTGAAGCTTTCTTT
CASSTSRGIEAFF
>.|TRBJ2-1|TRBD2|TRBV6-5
TGTGCCAGCAGTCAGAGCGGGGCCGGGGGCAATGAGCAGTTCTTC
CASSQSGAGGNEQFF
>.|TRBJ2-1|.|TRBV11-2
TGTGCCAGCAATCCGGGACGGTGGGGGAACAATGAGCAGTTCTTC
CASNPGRWGNNEQFF